Each of the 18 T cell receptor beta chains below was sequenced from the same sample in a study of shared clonotypes between healthy human individuals. In the naive CD8 group, cells lacked CD45RO and were positively selected for CCR7, so terminally differentiated effector memory CD45RA+ cells were left out. Measured with immunoSEQ multiplex PCR; TCRdb has only the in-frame clones, and not every one. The sample has just over 2,000,000 clones, around 96% seen once. The sequenced material came from naive CD8+ T cells sorted from blood. All receptors come from a man between 18 and 35 years old in good health.

The V call is TRBV7-2, the J call TRBJ1-1, with a tentative D call TRBD1 (5 bases). Germline CDR1 and CDR2: SGHTA and FQGNSA. This CDR3 is built from 16 residues. The V end lost 5 bases, the J end lost 5 bases, and 21 bases lay between the germline ends. CDR3 amino acids: CASSHHRPYGPTEAFF. CDR3 coding DNA: TGTGCCAGCAGCCACCACAGGCCATACGGTCCAACTGAAGCTTTCTTT.

Comment on this clone: Other DNA variants within this sample encode the same CDR3. The chain links TRBV30 to TRBJ1-5, with TRBD1 identical over 10 bases. The CDR3 is made up of 14 amino acids. Germline V gene sequence: CDR1 GTSNPN, CDR2 SVGIG (reference sequence). Trimming cost V 0 bases and J 5 bases; bases outside gene matches: 1. CDR3 DNA: TGTGCCTGGAGTGTGGGGACAGGGGATCAGCCCCAGCATTTT. This gives the protein CAWSVGTGDQPQHF.

This sequence joins TRBV10-3 and TRBJ2-7; 7 positions match TRBD1. This CDR3 spans 11 amino acids. Germline loops: CDR1 ENHRY, CDR2 SYGVKD. The CDR3 is CADDRVGEQYF. The CDR3 region has the DNA TGTGCGGATGACAGGGTCGGCGAGCAGTACTTC.

The J gene is TRBJ2-7, the V gene TRBV4-1; D unclear. Trimming cost V 0 bases and J 9 bases, with 12 bases left between them. The CDR3 length is 13 residues. CDR1 is MGHRA and CDR2 is YSYEKL in the germline V gene. CDR3 sequence: CASSQDGPPLQYF. The CDR3 nucleotides are TGCGCCAGCAGCCAAGACGGGCCGCCTTTGCAGTACTTC.

The V call is TRBV28, the J call TRBJ1-2; TRBD1 matches at 10 bases. This CDR3 contains 16 residues. V lost 6 bases and J lost 12; bases outside the gene matches: 19. CDR1 and CDR2 (germline): MDHEN, SYDVKM. Here the CDR3 reads CASSPASFDRGQLNTF. The CDR3 DNA reads TGTGCCAGCAGCCCAGCCAGCTTCGACAGGGGGCAGTTGAACACCTTC.

The gene calls are TRBV2 and TRBJ2-5; 9 bases are shared with TRBD2. V was pared by 3 bases and J by 2 bases, with 10 bases of the junction left unmatched. CDR3 length: 17 residues. CDR1 is SNHLY and CDR2 is FYNNEI in the germline V gene. The CDR3 DNA reads TGTGCCAGCAGTGAGTACAGGAGCGGGAGGTATCAAGAGACCCAGTACTTC. Translating gives CASSEYRSGRYQETQYF.

In the case of this clone: The sample carries other DNA sequences with the same CDR3. V usage is TRBV27 and J usage is TRBJ2-3; TRBD1 is a possible D gene (5 bases). This CDR3 has 14 residues. CDR1 and CDR2 (germline): MNHEY, SMNVEV (reference sequence). The V end lost 2 bases, the J end lost 0 bases, and 6 bases lay between the germline ends. CDR3 bases: TGTGCCAGCAGTTTACAGGGTAGCACAGATACGCAGTATTTT. Translation: CASSLQGSTDTQYF.

V and J are TRBV10-3 and TRBJ1-1, with TRBD1 matching over 7 bases. Germline trimming cut 10 bases from V and 2 bases from J; bases unmatched to any gene: 19. Germline V gives CDR1 ENHRY, CDR2 SYGVKD. There are 17 residues in the CDR3. CDR3 nucleotide sequence: TGTGCCAGCCACCCAGGGGGATATAGAGGACCCAACACTGAAGCTTTCTTT. Translating it yields CASHPGGYRGPNTEAFF.

This clone was seen a single time. Within the sample, other DNA sequences also encode this same CDR3. V gene TRBV29-1 combines with J gene TRBJ2-1; D not resolved. Per the germline V gene, CDR1 is SQVTM and CDR2 is ANQGSEA. V was pared by 1 base and J by 4 bases, with 8 bases between. The CDR3 is 13 amino acids. CDR3 in amino acids: CSVEGDRYNEQFF. In nucleotides, the CDR3 is TGCAGCGTTGAAGGGGATCGGTACAATGAGCAGTTCTTC.

This rearrangement joins TRBV10-2 to TRBJ1-5; weak D call: TRBD1 (5 bases). The ends were cut back, 2 bases at V and 2 bases at J, with 16 bases in the middle. The CDR3 is 17 amino acids. Germline V gives CDR1 WSHSY, CDR2 SAAADI. For the CDR3, the DNA is TGCGCCAGCAGTGAGGGCTATACTCCCAGGGGCAATCAGCCCCAGCATTTT. As protein: CASSEGYTPRGNQPQHF.

The chain has TRBV6-1 and TRBJ2-1, with 11 bases lining up with TRBD2. The V gene's germline CDR1 is MNHNS and CDR2 SASEGT. The V gene end was trimmed by 1 base and the J gene end by 3 bases; junction bases not matched to a gene: 5. This CDR3 spans 17 amino acids. The CDR3 sequence is CASSEVRLAGGYNEQFF. In DNA form, the CDR3 reads TGTGCCAGCAGTGAAGTACGTCTAGCGGGGGGCTACAATGAGCAGTTCTTC.

V gene TRBV2 combines with J gene TRBJ1-2, with 8 bases identical to TRBD1. J was trimmed by 4 bases and V by 3 bases; bases with no gene match: 7. This CDR3 comprises 15 residues. Germline V gives CDR1 SNHLY, CDR2 FYNNEI. CDR3 sequence reads: CASSEQGANPYGYTF. The CDR3 nucleotides read TGTGCCAGCAGTGAGCAGGGGGCGAACCCCTATGGCTACACCTTC.

The chain employs TRBV7-9 and TRBJ2-7; D ambiguous. Germline CDR1 SEHNR, CDR2 FQNEAQ (reference sequence). Trimming cost V 7 bases and J 3 bases, with 13 bases left between them. The CDR3 spans 13 residues. The CDR3: CASTPITNYEQYF. CDR3 coding DNA: TGTGCCAGCACCCCTATCACTAACTACGAGCAGTACTTC.

The J gene is TRBJ2-5, the V gene TRBV7-2; D not resolved. The CDR3 totals 11 residues. In germline, CDR1 is SGHTA, CDR2 FQGNSA. The V and J ends lost 2 bases and 5 bases respectively, with 3 bases between them. The CDR3 sequence: CASSLMETQYF. The CDR3 bases are TGTGCCAGCAGCTTAATGGAGACCCAGTACTTC.

V gene TRBV5-4 combines with J gene TRBJ2-5; 8 bases align to TRBD2. The CDR3 runs to 16 residues. Trimming removed 3 bases from V and 4 bases from J; junction bases left unmatched: 11. CDR1 and CDR2 from the germline V gene are SGHNT and YYREEE (reference sequence). CDR3 nucleotide sequence: TGTGCCAGCAGCTCAGCCGTCGGACTAGCATTAGAGACCCAGTACTTC. Amino acid sequence: CASSSAVGLALETQYF.

V usage is TRBV7-9 and J usage is TRBJ2-1, with D unresolved. The CDR3 extends over 15 amino acids. Between the trimmed V and J ends, which lost 5 bases and 0 bases, there was a span of 11 bases. CDR1 and CDR2 from the germline V gene are SEHNR and FQNEAQ (reference sequence). In nucleotides, the CDR3 is TGTGCCAGCAGCCCTTTATGGGGCTCCTACAATGAGCAGTTCTTC. Encoded protein: CASSPLWGSYNEQFF.

The chain uses TRBV7-3 and TRBJ2-2, with 9 bases aligning to TRBD2. The CDR3 consists of 16 residues. Germline V gene data show CDR1 as SGHTA and CDR2 as FQGTGA. V dropped 0 bases and J dropped 2; count of bases not matched to a gene: 1. CDR3 region: CASSLTAGGNTGELFF. CDR3 nucleotide sequence: TGTGCCAGCAGCTTAACAGCGGGGGGTAACACCGGGGAGCTGTTTTTT.

The genes are TRBV7-9 and TRBJ1-6; D gene unclear. Trimming shortened V by 7 bases and J by 0 bases, and 16 bases separated the two germline ends. Germline V lookup: CDR1 SEHNR, CDR2 FQNEAQ (reference sequence). This CDR3 is 17 amino acids long. The CDR3, as DNA: TGTGCCAGCACCCTCCCAGCGGGAAACTCCTATAATTCACCCCTCCACTTT. This encodes CASTLPAGNSYNSPLHF. Based on the CDR3 plus reference TRBV7-9 and TRBJ1-6, the full variable domain is DTGVSQNPRHKITKRGQNVTFRCDPISEHNRLYWYRQTLGQGPEFLTYFQNEAQLEKSRLLSDRFSAERPKGSFSTLEIQRTEQGDSAMYLCASTLPAGNSYNSPLHFGNGTRLTVT.